These 12 T cell receptor beta chains originate from one sample sequenced in a study of technical replicates of blood from four donors. Clones were sequenced by immunoSEQ multiplex PCR, and TCRdb holds only the in-frame ones, with some missing. The sample consists of around 100,000 clones, around 95% of them appearing once. Sequenced sample: T cells isolated from PBMCs. The receptor source for this set is a human donor in good health.

Concerning this clone itself: At one of its ends the junction is not consistent with the germline gene, which may arise from a read error. This chain links TRBV7-9 with TRBJ2-3, with 10 bases matching TRBD2. This CDR3 comprises 11 residues. CDR1 and CDR2 (germline): SEHNR, FQNEAQ (reference sequence). The CDR3: CGTSVSDTQYF. CDR3 nucleotides: TGCGGGACTAGCGTATCAGATACGCAGTATTTT. The whole variable domain, filled in from reference TRBV7-9 and TRBJ2-3, reads DTGVSQNPRHKITKRGQNVTFRCDPISEHNRLYWYRQTLGQGPEFLTYFQNEAQLEKSRLLSDRFSAERPKGSFSTLEIQRTEQGDSAMYLCGTSVSDTQYFGPGTRLTVL.

This sequence joins TRBV5-4 and TRBJ1-2, with unresolved D. Per the germline V gene, CDR1 is SGHNT and CDR2 is YYREEE (reference sequence). The CDR3 sequence is 14 residues long. V lost 3 bases and J 7 bases, leaving 16 bases between the germline ends. The CDR3 DNA is TGTGCCAGCAGCTCGGCGGGGTCCAACGGTGGCTACACCTTC. It specifies CASSSAGSNGGYTF.

V usage is TRBV11-3 and J usage is TRBJ2-7, with TRBD2 matching 7 bases. Germline assignment: CDR1 SGHNT and CDR2 YENEEA. The ends lost 3 bases at V and 4 bases at J; junction bases unmatched: 3. This CDR3 comprises 13 residues. Here the CDR3 reads CASSFGAGYEQYF. The CDR3 DNA sequence: TGTGCCAGCAGCTTTGGAGCGGGATACGAGCAGTACTTC.

The chain has TRBV27 and TRBJ2-7; tentative D call: TRBD1 (6 bases). CDR3 size: 12 residues. Per the germline V gene, CDR1 is MNHEY and CDR2 is SMNVEV (reference sequence). Between the trimmed V and J ends, which lost 5 bases and 4 bases, there was a span of 9 bases. CDR3 sequence reads: CASSIRGYEQYF. The CDR3 nucleotides are TGTGCCAGCAGTATCAGGGGTTACGAGCAGTACTTC.

The rearrangement uses TRBV6-5 and TRBJ1-5; 7 bases are shared with TRBD1. CDR1 is MNHEY, CDR2 SVGAGI, per germline. J gave up 1 base and V 5 bases, and 5 bases lay outside the gene matches. The CDR3 consists of 15 residues. This CDR3 reads CASSRTGASNQPQHF. The DNA of the CDR3 is TGTGCCAGCAGTCGAACAGGGGCGAGCAATCAGCCCCAGCATTTT.

This clone was recorded once. The chain uses TRBV21-1 and TRBJ2-7; the tabulated D call, TRBD1, remains unverified against the DNA. TRBV21-1 is listed as a pseudogene. CDR3 size: 17 residues. CDR3 DNA sequence: TGTGCCAGCAGCGAAGAGAAGGGTTGGGACAGGGCAAGGGAGCAGTACTTC. This codes for CASSEEKGWDRAREQYF.

The chain is built from TRBV6-5 and TRBJ1-5; perhaps TRBD1 as D (5 bases). Germline assignment: CDR1 MNHEY and CDR2 SVGAGI. Trimming removed 4 bases at V and 4 bases at J, with 8 bases between. CDR3 length: 13 residues. CDR3: CASSSTANQPQHF. The CDR3, as DNA: TGTGCCAGCAGTTCGACAGCTAATCAGCCCCAGCATTTT.

This sequence joins TRBV29-1 and TRBJ2-4; possible D gene TRBD1, 6 bases. Germline CDR1 reads SQVTM; CDR2 reads ANQGSEA. V was clipped by 5 bases and J by 1 base, with 15 bases between them. The CDR3 consists of 15 residues. The CDR3 sequence is CSVLNRVLAKNIQYF. CDR3 DNA sequence: TGCAGCGTTCTGAACAGGGTATTGGCCAAAAACATTCAGTACTTC.

The V and J genes are TRBV9 and TRBJ2-4, with a possible D match to TRBD1 (6 bases). CDR3 length equals 15 residues. Germline V lookup: CDR1 SGDLS, CDR2 YYNGEE. The V and J ends lost 4 bases and 6 bases respectively, with 17 bases between them. In DNA form, the CDR3 reads TGTGCCAGCAGCACAACAGGGTCCTGGGGAAACATTCAGTACTTC. Protein: CASSTTGSWGNIQYF.

J is TRBJ1-2 and V is TRBV4-3; D perhaps matches TRBD1 (6 bases). Trimming stripped 0 bases from V and 3 bases from J, with 20 bases between. Per germline, CDR1 LGHNA and CDR2 YSLEER. The CDR3 spans 18 residues. CDR3 DNA sequence: TGCGCCAGCAGCCAAGATGGAGTGACAGCCCAGGGGTACTATGGCTACACCTTC. This codes for CASSQDGVTAQGYYGYTF.

The DNA of the CDR3 is TGTGCCAGCAGACCGGACAGGGTACTAGGCGAGCAGTACTTC. It is translated as CASRPDRVLGEQYF. The chain recombines TRBV7-9 with TRBJ2-7; TRBD1 matches at 8 bases. CDR3 length: 14 amino acids. J lost 6 bases, V lost 6 bases, and 10 bases had no gene match. Germline V gene lookup returns CDR1 SEHNR and CDR2 FQNEAQ (reference sequence).

The chain combines TRBV19 with TRBJ2-7, with D tentatively TRBD2 (6 bases). This CDR3 region has 15 residues. Deletions cut 5 bases from V and 1 base from J, with 15 bases between. CDR1 LNHDA and CDR2 SQIVND come from the germline V gene (reference sequence). The CDR3 sequence: CASSRGTYISYEQYF. The CDR3 DNA follows: TGTGCCAGTAGTCGCGGGACGTACATATCCTACGAGCAGTACTTC.